Below are 5 T cell receptor beta chains sequenced from a single sample in a study of blood T cell repertoires in COVID-19. Measured with immunoSEQ multiplex PCR; TCRdb has only the in-frame clones, and not every one. The data show around 300,000 clones, around 85% seen once. Material: PBMCs or T cells enriched from blood (not recorded which). The source of these receptors is a woman in her 40s who had recovered from COVID-19.

The chain uses TRBV6-5 and TRBJ1-4; D remains ambiguous. The CDR3 is 13 residues long. Germline V gene sequence: CDR1 MNHEY, CDR2 SVGAGI. The germline V and J ends were trimmed by 5 bases and 11 bases, with 15 bases remaining between them. The CDR3: CASSTRLKTKLFF. In DNA, the CDR3 is TGTGCCAGCAGTACACGGCTGAAGACTAAACTGTTTTTT.

The chain uses TRBV19 and TRBJ2-3; D gene ambiguous. Trimming cost V 4 bases and J 4 bases, with 9 bases left between them. CDR3 size: 13 residues. Germline V lookup: CDR1 LNHDA, CDR2 SQIVND (reference sequence). The CDR3 nucleotides are TGTGCCAGTAGTACGGTCCCCGCAGATACGCAGTATTTT. This encodes CASSTVPADTQYF.

The chain couples TRBV3-1 (or the pseudogene TRBV3-2) to TRBJ2-5; TRBD2 matches 8 bases. CDR1 LGHDT and CDR2 YNNKEL come from the germline V gene (reference sequence). This CDR3 spans 18 amino acids. V lost 4 bases to trimming and J lost 5 bases; unmatched junction nucleotides: 18. The CDR3 DNA reads TGTGCCAGCAGCCCTTTACCTCGTAACGGGAGGGTCCCTGAGACCCAGTACTTC. As protein: CASSPLPRNGRVPETQYF.

The chain has TRBV7-3 and TRBJ2-1, with 11 bases aligning to TRBD2. With V trimmed by 5 bases and J by 8 bases, 11 bases remained unmatched. CDR1 is SGHTA and CDR2 is FQGTGA in the germline V gene. This CDR3 has 16 residues. CDR3 DNA: TGTGCCAGCAGCCCCCACCTAGCGGGAGGTATGGATGAGCAGTTCTTC. It specifies CASSPHLAGGMDEQFF.

The chain couples TRBV2 to TRBJ2-3, with D perhaps TRBD1 (6 bases). CDR1 and CDR2 from the germline V gene are SNHLY and FYNNEI. The CDR3 covers 15 residues. Trimming took 4 bases from V and 1 from J, leaving 12 bases between them. Written as DNA, the CDR3 is TGTGCCAGCAGTGTGGCGGACAGTCGCACAGATACGCAGTATTTT. Translation gives CASSVADSRTDTQYF.